This passage covers 13 T cell receptor beta chains from one sample sequenced in a study of blood T cell repertoires in COVID-19. The repertoire was sequenced with immunoSEQ multiplex PCR; TCRdb's copy has only in-frame clones and lacks some. The data contain approximately 94,000 clones, 85% to 95% of them singletons. Sample: peripheral blood. These receptors were obtained from a woman between 50 and 59 years old in a cohort sampled during active COVID-19.

This clone was seen once. The V call is TRBV5-4, the J call TRBJ2-7, with a tentative D call TRBD2 (6 bases). The CDR3 runs to 13 residues. Germline V CDR1 and CDR2: SGHNT, YYREEE (reference sequence). Trimming left V 0 bases short and J 6 bases short, with 10 bases between. In DNA form, the CDR3 reads TGTGCCAGCAGCTTGGTCGGGGGTGGCGAGCAGTACTTC. This translates into CASSLVGGGEQYF.

Here the CDR3 DNA reads TGTGCCAGTGCACGACGACTAGCGGGATTTACAGATACGCAGTATTTT. Protein product: CASARRLAGFTDTQYF. The V and J genes are TRBV19 and TRBJ2-3; 11 nucleotides agree with TRBD2. The ends lost 8 bases at V and 3 bases at J; junction bases unmatched: 10. Germline-derived CDR1 and CDR2 are LNHDA and SQIVND (reference sequence). The CDR3 spans 16 residues.

This clone was recorded a few times. The chain uses TRBV28 and TRBJ1-1; D might be TRBD1 (5 bases). The ends were cut back, 1 base at V and 11 bases at J, with 17 bases in the middle. The V gene's germline CDR1 is MDHEN and CDR2 SYDVKM. The CDR3 contains 14 residues. The CDR3 DNA follows: TGTGCCAGCAGTTTATCCCCGACAGAGCCCTCGGCTTTCTTT. Its translation is CASSLSPTEPSAFF. The entire variable domain, with the rest obtained from reference TRBV28 and TRBJ1-1, is as follows: DVKVTQSSRYLVKRTGEKVFLECVQDMDHENMFWYRQDPGLGLRLIYFSYDVKMKEKGDIPEGYSVSREKKERFSLILESASTNQTSMYLCASSLSPTEPSAFFGQGTRLTVV.

This chain links TRBV27 with TRBJ2-3, with TRBD1 matching 9 bases. V lost 6 bases and J lost 0; bases outside the gene matches: 7. This CDR3 is 16 amino acids long. Per germline, CDR1 MNHEY and CDR2 SMNVEV (reference sequence). In nucleotides, the CDR3 is TGTGCCAGCAGCTCGACAGGGGGTATTAGCACAGATACGCAGTATTTT. Its translation: CASSSTGGISTDTQYF.

The chain is built from TRBV6-6 and TRBJ2-7, with a weak D call TRBD1 (6 bases). The CDR3 totals 15 residues. Germline values: CDR1 MNHNY, CDR2 SVGAGI (reference sequence). The V end lost 5 bases, the J end lost 1 base, and 15 bases lay between the germline ends. In DNA form, the CDR3 reads TGTGCCAGCAGTACGACGGACAGTGGATCCTACGAGCAGTACTTC. Translated, it gives CASSTTDSGSYEQYF.

The chain has TRBV15 and TRBJ1-4; possibly TRBD1 for D (5 bases). The germline V gene has CDR1 LNHNV and CDR2 YYDKDF (reference sequence). V lost 3 bases, J lost 6 bases, and 14 bases lay in between. The CDR3 runs to 15 residues. The CDR3 region has the DNA TGTGCCACCAGCAGGGCCCCAGGGCTCGATGAAAAACTGTTTTTT. Amino acids: CATSRAPGLDEKLFF.

V gene TRBV4-1 combines with J gene TRBJ2-1; TRBD2 matches 9 bases. The CDR3 is made up of 14 amino acids. Trimming took 4 bases from V and 5 from J; bases not matched to a gene: 3. CDR1 and CDR2 (germline): MGHRA, YSYEKL. The CDR3 here is CASSRVAGDNEQFF. In nucleotides, the CDR3 is TGCGCCAGCAGCCGGGTAGCGGGGGACAATGAGCAGTTCTTC.

The J gene is TRBJ2-1, the V gene TRBV27, with 8 bases lining up with TRBD2. V lost 6 bases and J lost 2; bases outside the gene matches: 6. The CDR3 spans 15 residues. The germline CDR1 and CDR2 sequences are MNHEY and SMNVEV (reference sequence). CDR3 coding DNA: TGTGCCAGCAGGCCCGGGAGGGAGCCCTACAATGAGCAGTTCTTC. Translating it yields CASRPGREPYNEQFF.

The chain combines TRBV4-2 with TRBJ2-2; TRBD2 aligns across 16 bases. In germline, CDR1 is LGHNA, CDR2 YNFKEQ. J was trimmed by 3 bases and V by 5 bases; bases with no gene match: 6. The CDR3 is 18 residues long. The CDR3 nucleotides are TGTGCCAGCAGCAAGGGACTAGCGGGGGGGCCGGACACCGGGGAGCTGTTTTTT. Protein sequence: CASSKGLAGGPDTGELFF.

This chain joins TRBV14 and TRBJ2-1, with 12 bases lining up with TRBD2. Trimming removed 4 bases from V and 4 bases from J; junction bases left unmatched: 2. The CDR3 contains 15 residues. Per germline, CDR1 SGHDN and CDR2 FVKESK. The CDR3 DNA reads TGTGCCAGCAGCCCGGGACTAGCGGGTTACAATGAGCAGTTCTTC. Protein sequence: CASSPGLAGYNEQFF.

CDR3 coding DNA: TGTGCCAGCAGCCCCTTGGGGCAGGAGAATAAGCAGTTCTTC. This codes for CASSPLGQENKQFF. The V call is TRBV5-5, the J call TRBJ2-1, with D perhaps matching TRBD1 (5 bases). The germline V gene encodes CDR1 SGHKS and CDR2 YYEKEE (reference sequence). The CDR3 is made up of 14 amino acids. V was clipped by 4 bases and J by 11 bases, with 19 bases between them.

The chain employs TRBV19 and TRBJ1-1; 7 bases line up with TRBD1. Germline CDR1 is LNHDA and CDR2 is SQIVND (reference sequence). The CDR3 consists of 15 residues. Trimming removed 4 bases from V and 1 base from J; junction bases left unmatched: 6. In DNA, the CDR3 is TGTGCCAGTAGTAGCCGGACAGGTGGGAACACTGAAGCTTTCTTT. It specifies CASSSRTGGNTEAFF. The full variable domain, completed using reference TRBV19 and TRBJ1-1, is DGGITQSPKYLFRKEGQNVTLSCEQNLNHDAMYWYRQDPGQGLRLIYYSQIVNDFQKGDIAEGYSVSREKKESFPLTVTSAQKNPTAFYLCASSSRTGGNTEAFFGQGTRLTVV.

The chain carries TRBV5-1 and TRBJ2-3, with 7 bases that match TRBD2. The V segment lost 0 bases and the J segment 1 base; nucleotides outside the gene matches: 2. The germline CDR1 and CDR2 sequences are SGHRS and YFSETQ. The CDR3 consists of 15 residues. CDR3 sequence reads: CASSLGGGRTDTQYF. CDR3 DNA sequence: TGCGCCAGCAGCTTGGGCGGGGGTCGCACAGATACGCAGTATTTT.